The 9 T cell receptor beta chains in this list originate from one sample, sequenced in a study of blood T cell repertoires in COVID-19. The data were produced by immunoSEQ multiplex PCR, yet TCRdb's version contains in-frame clones alone and is incomplete. The sample has 93,000 or so clones; 80% to 90% are singletons. Sample: peripheral blood. Every receptor here comes from a human donor in a cohort sampled during active COVID-19.

The chain uses TRBV19 and TRBJ2-7, with 8 bases identical to TRBD1. Looked up from germline, CDR1 is LNHDA and CDR2 is SQIVND (reference sequence). V shed 10 bases, J shed 0 bases, and the junction held 8 bases outside the gene matches. The CDR3 length is 14 residues. Written as DNA, the CDR3 is TGTGCCACCGCGGACAGGGCCTTCTCCTACGAGCAGTACTTC. It specifies CATADRAFSYEQYF.

This chain joins TRBV6-5 and TRBJ1-1; 7 nucleotides agree with TRBD1. From germline, CDR1 is MNHEY and CDR2 SVGAGI. Germline trimming cut 4 bases from V and 4 bases from J; bases unmatched to any gene: 12. The CDR3 sequence is 16 residues long. The chain's CDR3 is CASSFRPGQRTTEAFF. CDR3 sequence (DNA): TGTGCCAGCAGTTTCCGGCCGGGACAGCGGACCACTGAAGCTTTCTTT.

This clone appeared a single time. CDR3 amino acids: CASSFGAGGLQETQYF. CDR3 sequence (DNA): TGCGCCAGCAGCTTCGGAGCGGGGGGGCTCCAAGAGACCCAGTACTTC. This chain links TRBV5-1 with TRBJ2-5; 10 positions match TRBD2. The CDR3 has 16 residues. J was trimmed by 1 base and V by 2 bases; bases with no gene match: 5. The germline CDR1 and CDR2 sequences are SGHRS and YFSETQ.

J is TRBJ2-5 and V is TRBV5-5; 10 bases align to TRBD2. Germline V CDR1 and CDR2: SGHKS, YYEKEE (reference sequence). This CDR3 spans 15 amino acids. J gave up 5 bases and V 4 bases, and 8 bases lay outside the gene matches. In nucleotides, the CDR3 is TGTGCCAGCAGCCCCCTAGCGGGGGAGTGGGAGACCCAGTACTTC. Translation: CASSPLAGEWETQYF. The full variable domain, its missing parts supplied by reference TRBV5-5 and TRBJ2-5, is DAGVTQSPTHLIKTRGQQVTLRCSPISGHKSVSWYQQVLGQGPQFIFQYYEKEERGRGNFPDRFSARQFPNYSSELNVNALLLGDSALYLCASSPLAGEWETQYFGPGTRLLVL.

This sequence joins TRBV14 and TRBJ1-2; D is possibly TRBD1 (6 bases). Between the trimmed V and J ends, which lost 3 bases and 5 bases, there was a span of 10 bases. Germline V gene sequence: CDR1 SGHDN, CDR2 FVKESK. The CDR3 is 13 amino acids. The DNA for the CDR3 is TGTGCCAGCAGCCACAGGGGACGGTATGGCTACACCTTC. This codes for CASSHRGRYGYTF.

The chain uses TRBV2 and TRBJ1-4; 7 bases map to TRBD1. CDR3 length: 14 residues. V lost 8 bases and J lost 5; bases outside the gene matches: 8. CDR1 and CDR2 from the germline V gene are SNHLY and FYNNEI. CDR3 nucleotides: TGTGCCAGCCAGTTTGACAGGGTGAATGAAAAACTGTTTTTT. Translating gives CASQFDRVNEKLFF. The whole variable domain, remainder taken from reference TRBV2 and TRBJ1-4, is EPEVTQTPSHQVTQMGQEVILRCVPISNHLYFYWYRQILGQKVEFLVSFYNNEISEKSEIFDDQFSVERPDGSNFTLKIRSTKLEDSAMYFCASQFDRVNEKLFFGSGTQLSVL.

V is TRBV28 and J is TRBJ2-7; D is unclear. This CDR3 has 13 amino acids. Germline CDR1 is MDHEN and CDR2 is SYDVKM. Trimming cost V 4 bases and J 9 bases, with 16 bases left between them. The CDR3 DNA follows: TGTGCCAGCAGTTCTCCGGTTTCGCGCGGGCAGTACTTC. This gives the protein CASSSPVSRGQYF.

This clone showed up just once. V usage is TRBV5-1 and J usage is TRBJ2-1; the match to TRBD2 covers 15 bases. The V and J ends lost 2 bases and 7 bases, in that order; junction bases with no gene match: 1. The length of the CDR3 is 15 residues. CDR1 and CDR2 from the germline V gene are SGHRS and YFSETQ. As DNA, the CDR3 is TGCGCCAGCAGCTTCGGACTAGCGGGAGGGAATGAGCAGTTCTTC. Translation: CASSFGLAGGNEQFF.

The V gene is TRBV30, the J gene TRBJ2-4; D possibly corresponds to TRBD2 (6 bases). The CDR3 extends over 13 amino acids. CDR1 and CDR2 from the germline V gene are GTSNPN and SVGIG (reference sequence). V shed 3 bases and J shed 7 bases, with 13 bases lying between them. The CDR3 bases are TGTGCCTGGAGCCCCGGGGGTGGGAACATTCAGTACTTC. Encoded protein: CAWSPGGGNIQYF.